This T cell receptor (beta chain) was sequenced in a study of cytotoxic CD8 clonotypes in ibrutinib-treated CLL. Study at large: Across the patients, around 10 were relapsed/refractory, 15 treatment-naive and roughly 17 IGHV unmutated.

The assay was immunoSEQ multiplex PCR, and TCRdb's table has in-frame clones only and misses some. There are some 150,000 clones in the sample; 65% to 85% occur only once, and 7.6% lies in the top ten. CDR1 and CDR2 (germline): GTSNPN, SVGIG (reference sequence). CDR3 length equals 13 residues. The V end was cut by 3 bases, the J end by 4 bases, with 12 bases between. The sample holds a few counts of this clone. The sequence was obtained from a human donor with chronic lymphocytic leukemia. This material consisted of PBMCs, taken after 36 months of ibrutinib treatment. This chain connects TRBV30 to TRBJ1-1, with a tentative D call TRBD1 (5 bases). CDR3 residues: CAWSPRGATEAFF. CDR3 coding DNA: TGTGCCTGGAGCCCCCGAGGGGCCACTGAAGCTTTCTTT.